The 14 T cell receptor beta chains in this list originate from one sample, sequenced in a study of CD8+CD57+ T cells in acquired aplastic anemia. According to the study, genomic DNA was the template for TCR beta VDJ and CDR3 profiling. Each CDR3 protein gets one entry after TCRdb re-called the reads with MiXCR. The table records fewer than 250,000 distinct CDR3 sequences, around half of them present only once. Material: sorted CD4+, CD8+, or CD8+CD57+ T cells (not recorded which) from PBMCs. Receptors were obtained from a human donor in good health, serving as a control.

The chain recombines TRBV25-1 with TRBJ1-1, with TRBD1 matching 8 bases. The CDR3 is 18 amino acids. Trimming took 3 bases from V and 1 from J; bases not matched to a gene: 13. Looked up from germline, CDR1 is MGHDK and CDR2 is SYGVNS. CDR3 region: CASSETIDRGLQNTEAFF. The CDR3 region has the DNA TGTGCCAGCAGTGAGACAATCGACAGGGGCTTGCAGAACACTGAAGCTTTCTTT. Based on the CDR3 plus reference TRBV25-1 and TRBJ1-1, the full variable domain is EADIYQTPRYLVIGTGKKITLECSQTMGHDKMYWYQQDPGMELHLIHYSYGVNSTEKGDLSSESTVSRIRTEHFPLTLESARPSHTSQYLCASSETIDRGLQNTEAFFGQGTRLTVV.

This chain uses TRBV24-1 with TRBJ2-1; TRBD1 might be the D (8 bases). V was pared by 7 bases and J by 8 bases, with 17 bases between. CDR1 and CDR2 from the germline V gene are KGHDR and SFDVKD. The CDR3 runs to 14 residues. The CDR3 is CATSERQGRDEQFF. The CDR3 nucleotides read TGTGCCACCAGCGAACGACAGGGGAGGGATGAGCAGTTCTTC.

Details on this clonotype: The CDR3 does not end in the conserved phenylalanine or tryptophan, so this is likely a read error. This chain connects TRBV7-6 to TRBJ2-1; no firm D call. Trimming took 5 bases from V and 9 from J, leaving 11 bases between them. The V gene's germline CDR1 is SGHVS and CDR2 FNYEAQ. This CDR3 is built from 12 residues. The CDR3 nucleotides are TGTGCCAGCAGCCCTGGTGAGATTGAGCAGTTCCTC. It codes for CASSPGEIEQFL.

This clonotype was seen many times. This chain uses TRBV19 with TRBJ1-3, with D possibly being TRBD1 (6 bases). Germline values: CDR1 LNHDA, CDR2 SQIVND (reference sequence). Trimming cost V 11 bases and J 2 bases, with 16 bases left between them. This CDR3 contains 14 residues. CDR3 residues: CAAEGGAAGNTIYF. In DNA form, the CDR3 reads TGTGCCGCCGAAGGGGGGGCGGCTGGAAACACCATATATTTT.

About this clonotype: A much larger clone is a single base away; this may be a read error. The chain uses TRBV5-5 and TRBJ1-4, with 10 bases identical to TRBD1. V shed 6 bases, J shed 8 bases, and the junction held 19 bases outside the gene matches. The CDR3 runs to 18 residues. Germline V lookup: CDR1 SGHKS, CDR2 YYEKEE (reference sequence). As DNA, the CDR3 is TGTGCCAGCATCCGACAATTGGGGACAGGGGCATCCTCCGAAAAACTGTTTTTT. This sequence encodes CASIRQLGTGASSEKLFF.

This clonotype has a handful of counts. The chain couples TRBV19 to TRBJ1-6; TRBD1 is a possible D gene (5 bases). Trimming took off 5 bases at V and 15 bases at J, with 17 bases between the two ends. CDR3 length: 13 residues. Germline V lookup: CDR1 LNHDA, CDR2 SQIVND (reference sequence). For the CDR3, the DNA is TGTGCCAGTAGTCCCTCGGGACTTAGGGACCTCCACTTT. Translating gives CASSPSGLRDLHF. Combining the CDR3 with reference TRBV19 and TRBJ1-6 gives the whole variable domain DGGITQSPKYLFRKEGQNVTLSCEQNLNHDAMYWYRQDPGQGLRLIYYSQIVNDFQKGDIAEGYSVSREKKESFPLTVTSAQKNPTAFYLCASSPSGLRDLHFGNGTRLTVT.

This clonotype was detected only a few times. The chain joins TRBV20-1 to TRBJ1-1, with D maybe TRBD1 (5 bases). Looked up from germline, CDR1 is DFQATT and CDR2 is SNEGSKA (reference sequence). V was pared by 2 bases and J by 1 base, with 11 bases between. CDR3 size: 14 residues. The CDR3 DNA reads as TGCAGTGCTAGAACAGGTGAATCGAACACTGAAGCTTTCTTT. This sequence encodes CSARTGESNTEAFF.

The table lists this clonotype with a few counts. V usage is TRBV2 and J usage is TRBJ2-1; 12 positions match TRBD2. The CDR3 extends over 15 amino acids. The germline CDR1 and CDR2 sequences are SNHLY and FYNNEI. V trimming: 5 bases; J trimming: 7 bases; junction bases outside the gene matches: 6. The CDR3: CASSSSGGARNEQFF. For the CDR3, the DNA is TGTGCCAGCAGTTCTAGCGGGGGGGCCAGGAATGAGCAGTTCTTC.

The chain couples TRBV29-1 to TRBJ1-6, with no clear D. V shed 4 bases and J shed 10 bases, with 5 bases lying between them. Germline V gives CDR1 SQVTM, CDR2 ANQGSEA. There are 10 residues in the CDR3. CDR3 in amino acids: CSVAGSPLHF. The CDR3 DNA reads TGCAGCGTTGCGGGGTCACCCCTCCACTTT.

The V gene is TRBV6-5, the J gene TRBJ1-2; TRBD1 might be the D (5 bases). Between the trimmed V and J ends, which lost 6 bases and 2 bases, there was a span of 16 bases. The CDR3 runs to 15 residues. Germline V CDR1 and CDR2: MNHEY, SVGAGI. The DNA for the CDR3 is TGTGCCAGCAGGCGATCGGAATGGACAAACTATGGCTACACCTTC. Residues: CASRRSEWTNYGYTF.

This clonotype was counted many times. The CDR3 region is CATSEGRDETQYF. The CDR3 DNA reads TGTGCCACCAGTGAAGGCAGGGATGAGACCCAGTACTTC. V usage is TRBV24-1 and J usage is TRBJ2-5; D perhaps matches TRBD1 (5 bases). This CDR3 region has 13 residues. V lost 4 bases, J lost 5 bases, and 10 bases lay in between. CDR1 is KGHDR and CDR2 is SFDVKD in the germline V gene.

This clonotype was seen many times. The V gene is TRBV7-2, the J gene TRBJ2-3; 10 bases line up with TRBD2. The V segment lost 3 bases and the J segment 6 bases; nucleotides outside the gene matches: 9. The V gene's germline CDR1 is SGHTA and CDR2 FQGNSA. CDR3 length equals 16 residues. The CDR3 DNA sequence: TGTGCCAGCAGCTTCACAAGCGGGGGGGGATGGGATACGCAGTATTTT. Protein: CASSFTSGGGWDTQYF.

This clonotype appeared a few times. CDR3: CASRTEIGQPQHF. The CDR3 DNA sequence: TGTGCCAGCCGAACGGAAATCGGTCAGCCCCAGCATTTT. The genes are TRBV19 and TRBJ1-5, with no clear D. The V gene's germline CDR1 is LNHDA and CDR2 SQIVND (reference sequence). Trimming removed 9 bases from V and 6 bases from J, with 15 bases in between. This CDR3 contains 13 residues.

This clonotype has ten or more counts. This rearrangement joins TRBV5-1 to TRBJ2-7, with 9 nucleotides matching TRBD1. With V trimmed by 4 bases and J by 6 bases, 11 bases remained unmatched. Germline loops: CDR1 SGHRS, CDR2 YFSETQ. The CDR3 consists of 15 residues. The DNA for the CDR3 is TGCGCCAGCAGCAATCAACCGGGACAGGGTACCGAGCAGTACTTC. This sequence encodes CASSNQPGQGTEQYF.